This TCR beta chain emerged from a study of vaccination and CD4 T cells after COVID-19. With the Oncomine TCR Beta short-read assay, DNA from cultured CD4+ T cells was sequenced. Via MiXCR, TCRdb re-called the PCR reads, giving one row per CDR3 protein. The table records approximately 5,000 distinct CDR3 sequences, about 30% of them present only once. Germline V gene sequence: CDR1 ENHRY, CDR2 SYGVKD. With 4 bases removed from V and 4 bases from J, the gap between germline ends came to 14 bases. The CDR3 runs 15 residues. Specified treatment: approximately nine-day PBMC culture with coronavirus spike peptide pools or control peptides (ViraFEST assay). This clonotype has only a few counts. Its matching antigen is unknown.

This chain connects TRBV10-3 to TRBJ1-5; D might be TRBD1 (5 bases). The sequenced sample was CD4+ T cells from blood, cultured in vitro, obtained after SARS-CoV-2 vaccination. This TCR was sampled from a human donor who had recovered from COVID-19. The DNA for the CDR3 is TGTGCCATCAGTGGGTACCGGGACCAAAATCAGCCCCAGCATTTT. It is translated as CAISGYRDQNQPQHF.